These 2 T cell receptor beta chains originate from one sample sequenced in a study of vaccination effects on CD4 cells after COVID-19. Assay: immunoSEQ multiplex PCR; the TCRdb copy retains only in-frame clones and omits some. The profile shows some 30,000 clones, 83% of them singletons. These receptors lack a known antigen. Peptide-pool stimulation followed by sequencing identified expanded antigen-specific CD4+ clonotypes in the ViraFEST assay. On roughly day 9 of culture, CD4+ T cells were separated out. The vaccine given was either BNT162b2 or mRNA-1273, in two doses. The sequencing here drew on CD4+ T cells from PBMCs cultured with HCoV-NL63 spike peptides, taken after COVID-19 vaccination. These TCRs come from a human donor who received a COVID-19 vaccine. Some clones in this sample may be carry-over from other donors' samples.

In its sample, this clone ranks as large. V is TRBV5-1 and J is TRBJ1-1, with D perhaps matching TRBD1 (6 bases). Between the trimmed V and J ends, which lost 3 bases and 0 bases, there was a span of 12 bases. Per the germline V gene, CDR1 is SGHRS and CDR2 is YFSETQ. The CDR3 extends over 15 amino acids. The CDR3 protein is CASSYDGQMNTEAFF. The CDR3 DNA reads as TGCGCCAGCAGCTACGACGGACAGATGAACACTGAAGCTTTCTTT.

The chain combines TRBV9 with TRBJ1-2; maybe TRBD1 (5 bases). Germline V lookup: CDR1 SGDLS, CDR2 YYNGEE. CDR3 length: 14 amino acids. V dropped 4 bases and J dropped 2 bases, with 12 bases sitting between them. CDR3: CASSLTRGNYGYTF. The CDR3 DNA sequence: TGTGCCAGCAGCCTCACGAGGGGAAACTATGGCTACACCTTC. Drawing the rest from reference TRBV9 and TRBJ1-2, the complete variable domain is DSGVTQTPKHLITATGQRVTLRCSPRSGDLSVYWYQQSLDQGLQFLIQYYNGEERAKGNILERFSAQQFPDLHSELNLSSLELGDSALYFCASSLTRGNYGYTFGSGTRLTVV.